One sample yielded the 24 T cell receptor beta chains listed below, sequenced in a study of cytomegalovirus exposure and HLA in healthy donors. The study ran its PCR with 60 Vbeta and 13 Jbeta primers. Libraries were prepared by immunoSEQ multiplex PCR; TCRdb keeps only in-frame clonotypes and omits some of them. The data show over 130,000 clones, with roughly 86% seen just once and around 0.5% held by the top ten. The sample was PBMCs. These receptor sequences come from a woman in her thirties or forties in good health and CMV-seronegative.

This clone was picked up a small number of times. The chain is built from TRBV19 and TRBJ2-1; the match to TRBD1 covers 8 bases. The trim removed 7 bases at V and 9 bases at J, leaving 11 bases unmatched. This CDR3 is 14 amino acids long. From germline, CDR1 is LNHDA and CDR2 SQIVND (reference sequence). The CDR3 DNA reads as TGTGCCAGTACCTATTCGACAGGGGAGGTTGAGCAGTTCTTC. Its protein is CASTYSTGEVEQFF.

The CDR3 loop reads CASRATAVNTEAFF. The CDR3 DNA is TGTGCCAGCAGAGCTACAGCAGTGAACACTGAAGCTTTCTTT. The rearrangement links TRBV6-5 to TRBJ1-1; D is undetermined. V dropped 6 bases and J dropped 0 bases, with 11 bases sitting between them. This CDR3 region has 14 residues. The germline CDR1 and CDR2 sequences are MNHEY and SVGAGI.

The gene calls are TRBV7-2 and TRBJ2-3, with 7 bases matching TRBD2. The CDR3 is 14 amino acids. Unmatched junction bases numbered 5, after V lost 6 bases and J lost 2 bases. CDR1 is SGHTA, CDR2 FQGNSA, per germline. Here the CDR3 reads CASSRDYLTDTQYF. CDR3 coding DNA: TGTGCCAGCAGTAGGGACTACCTCACAGATACGCAGTATTTT.

This clone showed up just a few times. The chain links TRBV7-7 to TRBJ2-1; 10 bases are shared with TRBD2. This CDR3 is built from 15 residues. Germline V lookup: CDR1 SSHAT, CDR2 FNYEAQ (reference sequence). Trimming cost V 8 bases and J 7 bases; bases outside gene matches: 11. CDR3 protein: CASGTAGGPGNEQFF. The CDR3 bases are TGTGCCAGCGGAACAGCGGGAGGGCCAGGGAATGAGCAGTTCTTC.

The V gene is TRBV10-3, the J gene TRBJ2-1; a weak D match, TRBD1 (6 bases). Trimming removed 5 bases from V and 4 bases from J, with 15 bases in between. Germline assignment: CDR1 ENHRY and CDR2 SYGVKD. The CDR3 contains 15 residues. The chain's CDR3 is CAISSRDKLYNEQFF. The CDR3, as DNA: TGTGCCATCAGTTCCCGGGACAAATTATACAATGAGCAGTTCTTC.

The V and J genes are TRBV7-2 and TRBJ2-2; 9 bases line up with TRBD2. The germline CDR1 and CDR2 sequences are SGHTA and FQGNSA. Germline trimming cut 7 bases from V and 5 bases from J; bases unmatched to any gene: 8. The CDR3 sequence is 15 residues long. DNA for the CDR3: TGTGCCAGCACCCTAAAGCTAGCGGGAACCGGGGAGCTGTTTTTT. Encoded protein: CASTLKLAGTGELFF.

The chain recombines TRBV11-3 with TRBJ2-1; 8 nucleotides agree with TRBD2. This CDR3 comprises 15 residues. Germline V gives CDR1 SGHNT, CDR2 YENEEA. Losses at the gene ends were 5 bases for V and 0 bases for J; bases not matched to a gene: 3. DNA for the CDR3: TGTGCCAGCAGCGTAGCGGGGAGCTCCTACAATGAGCAGTTCTTC. Translation: CASSVAGSSYNEQFF.

V and J are TRBV6-1 and TRBJ2-5, with TRBD2 matching over 12 bases. Germline loops: CDR1 MNHNS, CDR2 SASEGT. Losses at the gene ends were 5 bases for V and 5 bases for J; bases not matched to a gene: 3. This CDR3 comprises 14 residues. The CDR3 is CASSKLAGGETQYF. CDR3 nucleotide sequence: TGTGCCAGCAGTAAACTAGCGGGAGGTGAGACCCAGTACTTC.

The V call is TRBV27, the J call TRBJ2-3, with 10 bases that match TRBD2. CDR1 MNHEY and CDR2 SMNVEV come from the germline V gene (reference sequence). V dropped 2 bases and J dropped 4; count of bases not matched to a gene: 6. The CDR3 is 16 amino acids. CDR3 DNA sequence: TGTGCCAGCAGTTTACTAGCGGGAGCAGGGGCAGATACGCAGTATTTT. It translates to CASSLLAGAGADTQYF.

CDR3 bases: TGCGCCAGCAGCCCAGGGGGGACTAGCGGGGGCGAAGATACGCAGTATTTT. Protein product: CASSPGGTSGGEDTQYF. The chain recombines TRBV5-1 with TRBJ2-3; TRBD2 agrees at 14 bases. This CDR3 has 17 amino acids. V shed 4 bases, J shed 5 bases, and the junction held 9 bases outside the gene matches. Per germline, CDR1 SGHRS and CDR2 YFSETQ.

Remarks on this clone: Additional DNA sequences in this sample encode the identical CDR3. The chain employs TRBV11-2 and TRBJ2-2; 7 nucleotides align to TRBD2. The CDR3 runs 18 residues. Germline trimming cut 2 bases from V and 5 bases from J; bases unmatched to any gene: 14. Per the germline V gene, CDR1 is SGHAT and CDR2 is FQNNGV. The CDR3 reads CASSLPGRGTAGTGELFF. CDR3 bases: TGTGCCAGCAGCTTACCGGGGCGGGGGACCGCGGGGACCGGGGAGCTGTTTTTT.

The chain carries TRBV7-2 and TRBJ2-2; D perhaps matches TRBD1 (6 bases). Germline values: CDR1 SGHTA, CDR2 FQGNSA. V was clipped by 7 bases and J by 1 base, with 10 bases between them. The CDR3 consists of 14 residues. The CDR3 DNA reads TGTGCCAGCACTGAACAGGGGAACACCGGGGAGCTGTTTTTT. Translated, it gives CASTEQGNTGELFF.

The rearrangement joins TRBV29-1 to TRBJ2-2; 8 nucleotides match TRBD1. Unmatched junction bases numbered 2, after V lost 7 bases and J lost 1 base. The CDR3 consists of 13 residues. Looked up from germline, CDR1 is SQVTM and CDR2 is ANQGSEA. The CDR3 reads CSAGQGNTGELFF. The DNA for the CDR3 is TGCAGCGCCGGACAGGGGAACACCGGGGAGCTGTTTTTT.

The gene calls are TRBV5-8 and TRBJ2-7; TRBD1 matches at 7 bases. V was pared by 4 bases and J by 3 bases, with 16 bases of the junction left unmatched. The CDR3 covers 17 residues. Germline V gene data show CDR1 as SGHTS and CDR2 as YDEGEE. CDR3 nucleotide sequence: TGTGCCAGCAGCCTCCTGGTAGGACAGGAGATGCACTACGAGCAGTACTTC. Encoded protein: CASSLLVGQEMHYEQYF.

The CDR3, as DNA: TGTGCCAGCAGCGTGGGTAGCGGAATGTACAATGAGCAGTTCTTC. Amino acid sequence: CASSVGSGMYNEQFF. This chain links TRBV9 with TRBJ2-1; perhaps TRBD2 as D (6 bases). Trimming took 2 bases from V and 4 from J, leaving 13 bases between them. The CDR3 contains 15 residues. In germline, CDR1 is SGDLS, CDR2 YYNGEE.

The chain uses TRBV5-8 and TRBJ2-7; 8 nucleotides line up with TRBD1. After removal of 4 bases from V and 1 base from J, the junction contained 7 bases not matched to a gene. The germline CDR1 and CDR2 sequences are SGHTS and YDEGEE. The CDR3 contains 15 residues. For the CDR3, the DNA is TGTGCCAGCAGCATCACTGGGACAGGTTCCTACGAGCAGTACTTC. This codes for CASSITGTGSYEQYF.

V is TRBV6-5 and J is TRBJ1-5, with a weak D call TRBD1 (6 bases). The CDR3 runs to 15 residues. Trimming removed 6 bases at V and 0 bases at J, with 12 bases between. Looked up from germline, CDR1 is MNHEY and CDR2 is SVGAGI. CDR3 region: CASSQGSYSNQPQHF. CDR3 DNA: TGTGCCAGCAGCCAGGGGAGTTATAGCAATCAGCCCCAGCATTTT.

The gene calls are TRBV5-4 and TRBJ2-1, with 8 bases that match TRBD1. The germline CDR1 and CDR2 sequences are SGHNT and YYREEE (reference sequence). V was pared by 3 bases and J by 5 bases, with 7 bases of the junction left unmatched. The CDR3 loop spans 15 amino acids. The CDR3 DNA reads TGTGCCAGCAGCTCAACCGGGACAGGAGACAATGAGCAGTTCTTC. It codes for CASSSTGTGDNEQFF. Complete variable domain (other parts from reference TRBV5-4 and TRBJ2-1): ETGVTQSPTHLIKTRGQQVTLRCSSQSGHNTVSWYQQALGQGPQFIFQYYREEENGRGNFPPRFSGLQFPNYSSELNVNALELDDSALYLCASSSTGTGDNEQFFGPGTRLTVL.

The rearrangement uses TRBV2 and TRBJ2-6, with D perhaps matching TRBD2 (5 bases). The CDR3 is made up of 18 amino acids. Germline assignment: CDR1 SNHLY and CDR2 FYNNEI. Trimming took off 3 bases at V and 0 bases at J, with 15 bases between the two ends. CDR3 sequence (DNA): TGTGCCAGCAGTGACCCGACTAAGACACCCTCTGGGGCCAACGTCCTGACTTTC. This encodes CASSDPTKTPSGANVLTF. The full variable domain, its missing parts supplied by reference TRBV2 and TRBJ2-6, is EPEVTQTPSHQVTQMGQEVILRCVPISNHLYFYWYRQILGQKVEFLVSFYNNEISEKSEIFDDQFSVERPDGSNFTLKIRSTKLEDSAMYFCASSDPTKTPSGANVLTFGAGSRLTVL.

The chain has TRBV6-6 and TRBJ1-1; 7 positions agree with TRBD1. This CDR3 comprises 16 residues. With V trimmed by 8 bases and J by 0 bases, 12 bases remained unmatched. Germline V gene sequence: CDR1 MNHNY, CDR2 SVGAGI (reference sequence). The CDR3 reads CASGYPGQSMNTEAFF. CDR3 nucleotides: TGTGCCAGCGGCTATCCGGGACAGAGCATGAACACTGAAGCTTTCTTT.

The chain employs TRBV9 and TRBJ2-5, with D possibly TRBD1 on 6 matching bases. The CDR3 sequence is 16 residues long. The V and J ends lost 0 bases and 4 bases respectively, with 16 bases between them. Germline lookup yields CDR1 SGDLS and CDR2 YYNGEE. The CDR3 loop is CASSVALTGFGETQYF. In nucleotides, the CDR3 is TGTGCCAGCAGCGTAGCCCTAACAGGGTTTGGAGAGACCCAGTACTTC.

This chain connects TRBV28 to TRBJ1-1; D might be TRBD1 (5 bases). Germline-derived CDR1 and CDR2 are MDHEN and SYDVKM. Trimming cost V 2 bases and J 5 bases, with 15 bases left between them. CDR3 length: 15 amino acids. The CDR3 protein is CASSLGGPGGTEAFF. In DNA form, the CDR3 reads TGTGCCAGCAGTTTAGGGGGTCCCGGGGGGACTGAAGCTTTCTTT. Drawing the rest from reference TRBV28 and TRBJ1-1, the complete variable domain is DVKVTQSSRYLVKRTGEKVFLECVQDMDHENMFWYRQDPGLGLRLIYFSYDVKMKEKGDIPEGYSVSREKKERFSLILESASTNQTSMYLCASSLGGPGGTEAFFGQGTRLTVV.

V is TRBV2 and J is TRBJ2-3; 9 nucleotides agree with TRBD1. This CDR3 has 14 residues. Germline V gene data show CDR1 as SNHLY and CDR2 as FYNNEI. V shed 10 bases, J shed 1 base, and the junction held 6 bases outside the gene matches. DNA for the CDR3: TGTGCCACCCTACGGGACAGGGGCACAGATACGCAGTATTTT. As protein: CATLRDRGTDTQYF.

The chain uses TRBV5-1 and TRBJ2-5, with 7 bases that match TRBD1. TRBJ2-7 explains the end of the DNA better; the J call may be wrong. The length of the CDR3 is 13 residues. Looked up from germline, CDR1 is SGHRS and CDR2 is YFSETQ. As DNA, the CDR3 is TGCGCCAGCAGCATCGGACAGGCCTACGAGCAGTACTTC. Translated, it gives CASSIGQAYEQYF.